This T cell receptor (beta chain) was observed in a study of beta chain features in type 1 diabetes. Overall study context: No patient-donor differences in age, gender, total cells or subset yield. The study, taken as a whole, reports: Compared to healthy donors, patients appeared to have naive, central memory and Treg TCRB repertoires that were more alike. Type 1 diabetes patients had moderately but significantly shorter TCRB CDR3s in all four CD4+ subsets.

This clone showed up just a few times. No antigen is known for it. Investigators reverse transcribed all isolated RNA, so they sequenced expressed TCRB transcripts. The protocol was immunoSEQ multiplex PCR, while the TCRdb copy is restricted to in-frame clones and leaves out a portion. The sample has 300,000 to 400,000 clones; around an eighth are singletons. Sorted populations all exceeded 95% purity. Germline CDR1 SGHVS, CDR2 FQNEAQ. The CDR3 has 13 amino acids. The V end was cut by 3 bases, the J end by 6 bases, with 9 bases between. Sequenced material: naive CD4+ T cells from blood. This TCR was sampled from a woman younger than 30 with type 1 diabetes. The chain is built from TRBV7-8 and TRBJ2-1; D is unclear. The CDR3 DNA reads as TGTGCCAGCAGCTTGAGGCGGCCCAATGAGCAGTTCTTC. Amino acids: CASSLRRPNEQFF. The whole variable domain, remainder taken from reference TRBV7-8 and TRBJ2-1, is GAGVSQSPRYKVAKRGQDVALRCDPISGHVSLFWYQQALGQGPEFLTYFQNEAQLDKSGLPSDRFFAERPEGSVSTLKIQRTQQEDSAVYLCASSLRRPNEQFFGPGTRLTVL.